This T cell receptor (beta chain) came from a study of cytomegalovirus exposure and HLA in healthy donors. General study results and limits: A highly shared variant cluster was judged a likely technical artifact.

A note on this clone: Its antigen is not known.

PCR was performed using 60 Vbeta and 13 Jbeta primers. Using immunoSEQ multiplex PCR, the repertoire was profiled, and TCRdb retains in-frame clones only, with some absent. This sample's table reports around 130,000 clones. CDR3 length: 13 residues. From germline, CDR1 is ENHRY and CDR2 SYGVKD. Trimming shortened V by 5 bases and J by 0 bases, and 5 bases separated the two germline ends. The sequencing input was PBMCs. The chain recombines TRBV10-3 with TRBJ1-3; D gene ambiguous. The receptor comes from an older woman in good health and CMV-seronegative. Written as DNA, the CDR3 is TGTGCCATCAGTAGCCCCTCTGGAAACACCATATATTTT. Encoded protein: CAISSPSGNTIYF.